This paragraph covers one T cell receptor (beta chain) sequence. The CDR3 consists of 13 residues. The V end lost 7 bases, the J end lost 7 bases, and 13 bases lay between the germline ends. The sample comes from a study of blood T cell repertoires in COVID-19. Looking at the study overall: Sources were T cells, B-cell-depleted T cells, or PBMCs; the material itself was cDNA or gDNA.

Original data processing: From reference gene primer amplification, estimates of nucleated cell counts were derived. Produced via immunoSEQ multiplex PCR; TCRdb's table is partial and in-frame only. D and trimming come from the DNA, and the V and J calls and clone size come from that table. The sample carries some 100,000 clones, roughly 85% recorded once. Cohorts were determined from participant-reported clinical history. The recovered donors of Cohort 3 showed two negative PCRs, clearance, or symptom resolution. The chain couples TRBV12-3 or TRBV12-4 to TRBJ1-4; D is unclear. Sequencing was carried out using PBMCs or T cells enriched from blood (not recorded which). The TCR originated in a woman aged 45-65 years who had recovered from COVID-19. CDR3 sequence (DNA): TGTGCCAGCAAACCAGGCCGTGGTGAAAAACTGTTTTTT. Translated: CASKPGRGEKLFF.